A selection of T cell receptor beta chains follows, all from one sample in a study of cytomegalovirus exposure and HLA in healthy donors. Repertoires were generated with immunoSEQ multiplex PCR, while TCRdb's copy carries only in-frame clones and drops some. The table shows approximately 200,000 clones, with roughly 77% occurring only once. What was sequenced was PBMCs. These receptors were taken from a man aged 30 to 45 in good health and CMV-seropositive. CDR3s include the opening cysteine and the closing phenylalanine or tryptophan. The order of the fields is D gene, clone size, J gene, V gene, CDR3 DNA, CDR3 protein. A D gene is named only where the DNA matches it firmly. The size of a clone is reported for some rows only, either as once, few or many, or as a class for expanded clones.

TRBD1 | . | TRBJ2-5 | TRBV11-1 | TGTGCCAGCAGCTCCCGGGACAGGGGAGAGACCCAGTACTTC | CASSSRDRGETQYF
. | . | TRBJ2-5 | TRBV27 | TGTGCCAGCAGTTTATCCGGGGTCGGAGAGACCCAGTACTTC | CASSLSGVGETQYF
TRBD1 | . | TRBJ2-3 | TRBV2 | TGTGCCAGCAGACGGGACAGGGCCACAGATACGCAGTATTTT | CASRRDRATDTQYF
TRBD2 | . | TRBJ2-1 | TRBV5-1 | TGCGCCAGCAGCGGTTCCGGGACTAGCGGCTTCGATGAGCAGTTCTTC | CASSGSGTSGFDEQFF
. | . | TRBJ2-1 | TRBV27 | TGTGCCAGCAGCCCACGGCCGGGAAACTACAATGAGCAGTTCTTC | CASSPRPGNYNEQFF
. | once | TRBJ1-3 | TRBV6-4 | TGTGCCAGCAGTGAAGGGGACATTGGAAACACCATATATTTT | CASSEGDIGNTIYF
TRBD2 | . | TRBJ2-1 | TRBV19 | TGTGCCAGTACCCCGGGACAGGGACTAGCGGGCTCCTACAATGAGCAGTTCTTC | CASTPGQGLAGSYNEQFF
. | few | TRBJ1-4 | TRBV18 | TGTGCCAGCTCACGATGGGGGGAATCGACTAATGAAAAACTGTTTTTT | CASSRWGESTNEKLFF
TRBD2 | few | TRBJ2-1 | TRBV6-6 | TGTGCCAGCAGTTCAACGGGGGGGCGAAATGAGCAGTTCTTC | CASSSTGGRNEQFF
. | . | TRBJ2-1 | TRBV25-1 | TGTGCCAGCAGTGAAGAAACAGGGAACTACAATGAGCAGTTCTTC | CASSEETGNYNEQFF
TRBD2 | . | TRBJ2-7 | TRBV4-2 | TGTGCCAGCAGCGGAAGGGAGCGGGGGACCTCCTACGAGCAGTACTTC | CASSGRERGTSYEQYF
. | . | TRBJ2-1 | TRBV7-9 | TGTGCCAGCAGCTTAAGCCCAGGGGAAGGTCATGAGCAGTTCTTC | CASSLSPGEGHEQFF
. | . | TRBJ2-1 | TRBV4-1 | TGCGCCAGCAGCCCAAGAGGGGGGGACCTCGGGGATGAGCAGTTCTTC | CASSPRGGDLGDEQFF
. | few | TRBJ2-3 | TRBV4-3 | TGCGCCAGCAGCCTCTTGGCAGGGCCAGATACGCAGTATTTT | CASSLLAGPDTQYF
. | . | TRBJ2-1 | TRBV27 | TGTGCCAGCAAAAGTAGCCACTGGGACAATGAGCAGTTCTTC | CASKSSHWDNEQFF
. | . | TRBJ1-5 | TRBV6-1 | TGTGCCATCAGTGAGTCAGGAGGGGACAATCAGCCCCAGCATTTT | CAISESGGDNQPQHF
. | . | TRBJ2-5 | TRBV9 | TGTGCCAGCAGCGTAGGCTTAGGGGCGGAAGAGACCCAGTACTTC | CASSVGLGAEETQYF